The 10 T cell receptor beta chains given below trace back to one sample, sequenced in a study of graft-versus-host responses after intestinal transplantation. Sequenced by immunoSEQ multiplex PCR; TCRdb stores in-frame clones only, minus some. The sample has fewer than 25,000 clones; 40% are singletons. The source material was alloreactive CD4+ T cells from a mixed lymphocyte reaction culture, sampled before intestinal transplant. Subset denoted: CFSE-low proliferating T cells sorted from approximately 6-day pre-transplant mixed lymphocyte reaction (GvH or HvG direction). These receptors originate from a human patient who received an intestinal transplant.

The table lists this clone with a few counts. The V gene is TRBV6-6, the J gene TRBJ2-7; no definite D call. The ends were cut back, 2 bases at V and 1 base at J, with 9 bases in the middle. The germline gives CDR1 MNHNY, CDR2 SVGAGI (reference sequence). The CDR3 contains 14 residues. CDR3 amino acids: CASSYVGGSYEQYF. The CDR3 DNA reads as TGTGCCAGCAGTTACGTCGGCGGATCCTACGAGCAGTACTTC.

The chain is built from TRBV30 and TRBJ1-2; D is perhaps TRBD1 (6 bases). Trimming stripped 4 bases from V and 1 base from J, with 19 bases between. Germline loops: CDR1 GTSNPN, CDR2 SVGIG (reference sequence). The CDR3 consists of 16 residues. The CDR3 nucleotides read TGTGCCTGGAAGCCCATCTCCGGGACACGTAACTATGGCTACACCTTC. Its translation: CAWKPISGTRNYGYTF.

By share of the sample, this clone is medium-sized (0.01 to 0.1%). The chain joins TRBV10-1 to TRBJ2-7; TRBD2 matches at 9 bases. This CDR3 is 14 amino acids long. Germline CDR1 and CDR2: WNHNN and SYGVQD (reference sequence). Trimming removed 6 bases from V and 4 bases from J; junction bases left unmatched: 7. The CDR3 nucleotides are TGCGCCAGCAGCTCCGGGACTAGCTGGTACGAGCAGTACTTC. Translated, it gives CASSSGTSWYEQYF.

The CDR3 sequence: CASTPPGGVAFF. The CDR3 bases are TGTGCCAGCACCCCCCCTGGGGGCGTAGCTTTCTTT. The chain links TRBV5-8 to TRBJ1-1; tentative D call: TRBD1 (6 bases). Germline assignment: CDR1 SGHTS and CDR2 YDEGEE. CDR3 length: 12 residues. The V end lost 6 bases, the J end lost 10 bases, and 16 bases lay between the germline ends.

The chain couples TRBV19 to TRBJ2-1; 14 positions agree with TRBD2. Germline V lookup: CDR1 LNHDA, CDR2 SQIVND (reference sequence). The CDR3 consists of 19 residues. With V trimmed by 2 bases and J by 0 bases, 6 bases remained unmatched. CDR3 loop: CASSISGLAGASSYNEQFF. For the CDR3, the DNA is TGTGCCAGTAGTATATCGGGACTAGCGGGGGCTAGCTCCTACAATGAGCAGTTCTTC.

CDR3 amino acids: CASSFGQYNEKLFF. DNA of the CDR3: TGTGCCAGCAGCTTCGGACAGTACAATGAAAAACTGTTTTTT. This chain connects TRBV7-9 to TRBJ1-4, with TRBD1 as a possible D gene (6 bases). Germline V gives CDR1 SEHNR, CDR2 FQNEAQ (reference sequence). V lost 3 bases and J 5 bases, leaving 10 bases between the germline ends. CDR3 length: 14 residues.

This clone was recorded once. The rearrangement joins TRBV30 to TRBJ2-3; D is possibly TRBD1 (5 bases). CDR1 is GTSNPN and CDR2 is SVGIG in the germline V gene (reference sequence). V shed 4 bases and J shed 1 base, with 15 bases lying between them. This CDR3 is built from 15 residues. As DNA, the CDR3 is TGTGCCTGGAATAAAAGAGCCAGGGGCACAGATACGCAGTATTTT. It is translated as CAWNKRARGTDTQYF.

This clone was found a few times. V is TRBV7-8 and J is TRBJ2-4; TRBD1 matches at 9 bases. V was clipped by 3 bases and J by 4 bases; unmatched bases: 4. CDR3 length: 15 residues. Germline CDR1 SGHVS, CDR2 FQNEAQ. This CDR3 reads CASSLGQGLKNIQYF. In DNA, the CDR3 is TGTGCCAGCAGCTTGGGACAGGGCCTGAAAAACATTCAGTACTTC. Variable domain in full (rest from reference TRBV7-8 and TRBJ2-4): GAGVSQSPRYKVAKRGQDVALRCDPISGHVSLFWYQQALGQGPEFLTYFQNEAQLDKSGLPSDRFFAERPEGSVSTLKIQRTQQEDSAVYLCASSLGQGLKNIQYFGAGTRLSVL.

This chain uses TRBV19 with TRBJ1-5; a possible D gene is TRBD1 (6 bases). The CDR3 loop spans 16 amino acids. The V end was cut by 3 bases, the J end by 6 bases, with 18 bases between. Germline V gene sequence: CDR1 LNHDA, CDR2 SQIVND (reference sequence). The CDR3 coding sequence is TGTGCCAGTAGTATCCCACAGGGTGTTCTCTCTCAGCCCCAGCATTTT. Protein: CASSIPQGVLSQPQHF.

In this sample, this clone turned up a few times. This chain uses TRBV7-9 with TRBJ1-6, with TRBD1 matching over 7 bases. The CDR3 loop spans 15 amino acids. Germline V gene lookup returns CDR1 SEHNR and CDR2 FQNEAQ (reference sequence). J was trimmed by 7 bases and V by 1 base; bases with no gene match: 4. The DNA of the CDR3 is TGTGCCAGCAGCTTAGTTTACAGGGGAAATTCACCCCTCCACTTT. This codes for CASSLVYRGNSPLHF.